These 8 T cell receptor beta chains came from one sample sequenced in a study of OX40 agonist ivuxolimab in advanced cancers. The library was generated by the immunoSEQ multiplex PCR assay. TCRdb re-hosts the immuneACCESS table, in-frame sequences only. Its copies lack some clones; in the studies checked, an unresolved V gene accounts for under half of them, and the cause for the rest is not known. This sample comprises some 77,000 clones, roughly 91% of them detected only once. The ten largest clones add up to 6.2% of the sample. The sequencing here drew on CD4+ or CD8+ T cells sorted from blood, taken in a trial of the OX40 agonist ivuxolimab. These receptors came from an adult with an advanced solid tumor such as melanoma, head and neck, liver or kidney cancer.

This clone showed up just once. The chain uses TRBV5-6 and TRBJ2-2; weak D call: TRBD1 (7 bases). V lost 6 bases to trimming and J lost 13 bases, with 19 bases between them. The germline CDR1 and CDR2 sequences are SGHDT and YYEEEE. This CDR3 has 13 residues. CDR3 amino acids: CASTGYNRGGLFF. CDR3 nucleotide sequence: TGTGCCAGCACAGGATACAACAGGGGAGGGCTGTTTTTT.

The CDR3 nucleotides read TGTGCCTGGAGTCATCAGGGGGGGCTGGGAGAGACCCAGTACTTC. This translates into CAWSHQGGLGETQYF. The chain carries TRBV30 and TRBJ2-5, with D possibly being TRBD1 or TRBD2 (7 bases each). The CDR3 has 15 amino acids. Trimming removed 2 bases at V and 4 bases at J, with 17 bases between. Germline CDR1 reads GTSNPN; CDR2 reads SVGIG (reference sequence).

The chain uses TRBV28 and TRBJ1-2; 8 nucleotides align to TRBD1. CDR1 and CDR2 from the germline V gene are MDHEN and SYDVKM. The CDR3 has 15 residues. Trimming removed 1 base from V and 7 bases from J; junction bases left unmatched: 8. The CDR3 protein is CASSLSGQGQVGYTF. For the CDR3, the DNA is TGTGCCAGCAGTTTATCAGGACAGGGACAGGTTGGCTACACCTTC.

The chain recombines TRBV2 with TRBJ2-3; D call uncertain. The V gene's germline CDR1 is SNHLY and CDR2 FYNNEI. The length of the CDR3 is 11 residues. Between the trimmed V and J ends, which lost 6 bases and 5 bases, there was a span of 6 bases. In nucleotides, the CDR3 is TGTGCCAGCAGCCCCAAAGATACGCAGTATTTT. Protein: CASSPKDTQYF.

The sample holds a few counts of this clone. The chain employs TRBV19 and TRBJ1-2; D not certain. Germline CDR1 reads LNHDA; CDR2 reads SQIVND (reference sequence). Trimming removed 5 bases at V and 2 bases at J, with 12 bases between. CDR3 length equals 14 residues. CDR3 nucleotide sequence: TGTGCCAGTAGTCCAACGACGGGAAACTATGGCTACACCTTC. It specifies CASSPTTGNYGYTF.

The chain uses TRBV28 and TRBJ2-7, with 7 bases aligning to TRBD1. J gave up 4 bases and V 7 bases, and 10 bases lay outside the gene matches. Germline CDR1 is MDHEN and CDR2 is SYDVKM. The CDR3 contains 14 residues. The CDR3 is CASTIPGQRYEQYF. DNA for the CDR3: TGTGCCAGCACCATACCGGGACAGAGGTACGAGCAGTACTTC.

Here the CDR3 DNA reads TGTGCCAGCAGTCAATCCCGGGGACAGTACTTC. Translated: CASSQSRGQYF. The chain has TRBV28 and TRBJ2-7; weak D call: TRBD2 (5 bases). Trimming cost V 5 bases and J 10 bases, with 12 bases left between them. The CDR3 length is 11 residues. The germline gives CDR1 MDHEN, CDR2 SYDVKM.

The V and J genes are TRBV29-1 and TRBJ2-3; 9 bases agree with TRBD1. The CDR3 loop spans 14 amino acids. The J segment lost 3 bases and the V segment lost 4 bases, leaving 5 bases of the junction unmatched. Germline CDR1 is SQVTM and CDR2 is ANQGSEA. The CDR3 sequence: CSVVPGTGTDTQYF. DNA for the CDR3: TGCAGCGTTGTCCCCGGGACAGGGACAGATACGCAGTATTTT.